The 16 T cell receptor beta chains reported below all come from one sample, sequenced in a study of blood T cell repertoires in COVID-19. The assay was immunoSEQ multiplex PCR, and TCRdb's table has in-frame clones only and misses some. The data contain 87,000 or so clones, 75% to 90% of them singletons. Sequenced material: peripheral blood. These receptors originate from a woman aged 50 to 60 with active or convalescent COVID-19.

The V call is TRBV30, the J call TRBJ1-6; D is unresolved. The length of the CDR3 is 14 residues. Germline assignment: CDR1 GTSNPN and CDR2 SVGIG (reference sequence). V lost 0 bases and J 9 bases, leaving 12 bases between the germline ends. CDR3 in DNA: TGTGCCTGGAGTGTAAGCCGACGGGGTTCACCCCTCCACTTT. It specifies CAWSVSRRGSPLHF.

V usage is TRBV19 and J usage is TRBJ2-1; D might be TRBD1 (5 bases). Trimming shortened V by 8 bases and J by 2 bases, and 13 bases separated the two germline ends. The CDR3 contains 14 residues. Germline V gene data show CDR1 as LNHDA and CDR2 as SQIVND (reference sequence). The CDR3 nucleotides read TGTGCCAGTGACTGGGGCGGTGCCTACAATGAGCAGTTCTTC. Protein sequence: CASDWGGAYNEQFF.

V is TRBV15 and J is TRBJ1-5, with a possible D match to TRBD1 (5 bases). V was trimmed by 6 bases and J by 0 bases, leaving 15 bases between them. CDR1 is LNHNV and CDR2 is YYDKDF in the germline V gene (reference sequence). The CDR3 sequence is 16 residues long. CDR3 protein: CATRGPGHLSNQPQHF. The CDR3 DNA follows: TGTGCCACCAGGGGGCCAGGACACCTTAGCAATCAGCCCCAGCATTTT.

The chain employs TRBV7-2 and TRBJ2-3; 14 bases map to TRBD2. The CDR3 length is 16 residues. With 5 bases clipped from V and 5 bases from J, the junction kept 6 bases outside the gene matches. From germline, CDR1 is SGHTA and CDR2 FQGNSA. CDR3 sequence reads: CASSPRLAGGKDTQYF. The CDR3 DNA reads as TGTGCCAGCAGCCCCCGACTAGCGGGGGGGAAAGATACGCAGTATTTT.

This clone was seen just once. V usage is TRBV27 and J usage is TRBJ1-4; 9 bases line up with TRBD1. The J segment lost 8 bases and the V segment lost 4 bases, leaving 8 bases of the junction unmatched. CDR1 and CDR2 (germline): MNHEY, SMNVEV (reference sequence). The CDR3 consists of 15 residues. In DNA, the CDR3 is TGTGCCAGCAGTTCCCGACAGGGGGGTTGGGAAAAACTGTTTTTT. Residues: CASSSRQGGWEKLFF. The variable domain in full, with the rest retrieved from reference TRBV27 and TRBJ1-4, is EAQVTQNPRYLITVTGKKLTVTCSQNMNHEYMSWYRQDPGLGLRQIYYSMNVEVTDKGDVPEGYKVSRKEKRNFPLILESPSPNQTSLYFCASSSRQGGWEKLFFGSGTQLSVL.

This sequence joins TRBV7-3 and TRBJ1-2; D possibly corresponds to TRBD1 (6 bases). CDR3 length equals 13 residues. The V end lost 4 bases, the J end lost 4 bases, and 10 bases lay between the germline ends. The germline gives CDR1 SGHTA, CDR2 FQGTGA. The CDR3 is CASSSQGSYGYTF. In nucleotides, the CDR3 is TGTGCCAGCAGCTCGCAGGGGTCCTATGGCTACACCTTC.

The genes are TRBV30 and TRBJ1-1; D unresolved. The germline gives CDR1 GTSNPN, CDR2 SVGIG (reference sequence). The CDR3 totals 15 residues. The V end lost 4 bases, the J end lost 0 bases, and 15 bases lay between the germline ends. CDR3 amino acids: CAWIIPGSLNTEAFF. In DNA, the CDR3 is TGTGCCTGGATCATACCGGGATCTTTGAACACTGAAGCTTTCTTT.

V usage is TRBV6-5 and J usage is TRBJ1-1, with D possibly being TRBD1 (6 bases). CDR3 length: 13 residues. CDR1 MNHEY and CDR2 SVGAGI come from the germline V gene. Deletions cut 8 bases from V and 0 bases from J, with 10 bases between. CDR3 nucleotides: TGTGCCAGCGGCAACAGGGTGAACACTGAAGCTTTCTTT. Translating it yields CASGNRVNTEAFF.

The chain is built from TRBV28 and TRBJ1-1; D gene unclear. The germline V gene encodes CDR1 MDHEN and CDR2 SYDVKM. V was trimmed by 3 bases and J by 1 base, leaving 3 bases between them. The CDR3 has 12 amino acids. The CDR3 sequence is CASSFKNTEAFF. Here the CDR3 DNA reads TGTGCCAGCAGTTTCAAGAACACTGAAGCTTTCTTT.

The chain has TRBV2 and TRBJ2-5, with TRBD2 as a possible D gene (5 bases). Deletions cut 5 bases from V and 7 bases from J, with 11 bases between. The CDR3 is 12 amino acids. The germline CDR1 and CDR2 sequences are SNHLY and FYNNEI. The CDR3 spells CASSRGSGTQYF. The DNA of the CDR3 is TGTGCCAGCAGTAGAGGGTCCGGGACCCAGTACTTC.

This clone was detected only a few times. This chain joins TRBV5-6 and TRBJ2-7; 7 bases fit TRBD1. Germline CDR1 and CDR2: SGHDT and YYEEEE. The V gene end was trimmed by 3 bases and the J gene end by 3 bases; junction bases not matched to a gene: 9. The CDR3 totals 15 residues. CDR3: CASSSQGHGDYEQYF. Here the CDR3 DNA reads TGTGCCAGCAGCTCACAGGGGCATGGTGACTACGAGCAGTACTTC. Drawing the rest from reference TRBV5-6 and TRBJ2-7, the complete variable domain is DAGVTQSPTHLIKTRGQQVTLRCSPKSGHDTVSWYQQALGQGPQFIFQYYEEEERQRGNFPDRFSGHQFPNYSSELNVNALLLGDSALYLCASSSQGHGDYEQYFGPGTRLTVT.

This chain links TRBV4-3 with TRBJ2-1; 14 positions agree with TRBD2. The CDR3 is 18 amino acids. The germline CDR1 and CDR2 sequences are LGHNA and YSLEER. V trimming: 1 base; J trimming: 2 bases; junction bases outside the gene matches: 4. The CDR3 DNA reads TGCGCCAGCAGCCAAGGGACTAGCGGGAGGCTCGCCTACAATGAGCAGTTCTTC. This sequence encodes CASSQGTSGRLAYNEQFF.

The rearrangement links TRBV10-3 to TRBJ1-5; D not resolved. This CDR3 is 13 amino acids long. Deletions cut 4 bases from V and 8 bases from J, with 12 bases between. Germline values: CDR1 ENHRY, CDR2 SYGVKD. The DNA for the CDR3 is TGTGCCATCAGTGCCGGGGTTATGGAGCCCCAGCATTTT. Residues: CAISAGVMEPQHF.

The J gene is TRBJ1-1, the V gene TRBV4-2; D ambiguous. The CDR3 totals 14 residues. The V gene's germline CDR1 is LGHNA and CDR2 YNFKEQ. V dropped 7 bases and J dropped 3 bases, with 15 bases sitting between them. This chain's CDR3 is CASTSRRVDTEAFF. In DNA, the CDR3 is TGTGCCAGCACCTCGCGTCGGGTGGACACTGAAGCTTTCTTT.

The CDR3, as DNA: TGTGCCAGCTCCGTGGGACTCTCCCCGGACATTCAGTACTTC. Protein sequence: CASSVGLSPDIQYF. V is TRBV18 and J is TRBJ2-4; tentative D call: TRBD2 (6 bases). V lost 6 bases, J lost 8 bases, and 17 bases lay in between. CDR1 is KGHSH and CDR2 is LQKENI in the germline V gene. The CDR3 consists of 14 residues.

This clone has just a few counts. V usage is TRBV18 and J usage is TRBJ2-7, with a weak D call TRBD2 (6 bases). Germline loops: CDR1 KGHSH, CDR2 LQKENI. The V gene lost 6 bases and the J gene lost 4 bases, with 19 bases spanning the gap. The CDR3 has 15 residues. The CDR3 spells CASSRDPGREYEQYF. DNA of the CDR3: TGTGCCAGCTCGCGGGATCCGGGACGGGAATACGAGCAGTACTTC.